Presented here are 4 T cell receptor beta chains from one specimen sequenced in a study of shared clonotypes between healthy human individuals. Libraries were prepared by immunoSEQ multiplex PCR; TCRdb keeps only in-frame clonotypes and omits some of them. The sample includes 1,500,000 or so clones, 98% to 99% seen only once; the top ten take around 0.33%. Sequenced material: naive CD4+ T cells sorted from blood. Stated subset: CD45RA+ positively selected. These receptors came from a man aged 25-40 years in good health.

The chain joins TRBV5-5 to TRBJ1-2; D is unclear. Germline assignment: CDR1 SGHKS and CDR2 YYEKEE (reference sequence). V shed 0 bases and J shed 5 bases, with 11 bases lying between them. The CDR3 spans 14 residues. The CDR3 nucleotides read TGTGCCAGCAGCTTGGGTCGTCAATTATATGGCTACACCTTC. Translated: CASSLGRQLYGYTF.

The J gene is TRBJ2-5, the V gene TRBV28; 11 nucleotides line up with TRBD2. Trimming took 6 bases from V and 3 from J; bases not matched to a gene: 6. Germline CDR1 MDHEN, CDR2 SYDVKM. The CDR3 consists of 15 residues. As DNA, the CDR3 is TGTGCCAGCAGGGACCCGGGACTAGCGGAAGAGACCCAGTACTTC. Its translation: CASRDPGLAEETQYF.

In DNA, the CDR3 is TGTGCCAGCAGTTCCCCCGGACAGGGGCATGGCTACACCTTC. Its translation: CASSSPGQGHGYTF. The chain employs TRBV6-5 and TRBJ1-2; 9 bases are shared with TRBD1. Germline V lookup: CDR1 MNHEY, CDR2 SVGAGI. The CDR3 length is 14 residues. J gave up 6 bases and V 4 bases, and 6 bases lay outside the gene matches.

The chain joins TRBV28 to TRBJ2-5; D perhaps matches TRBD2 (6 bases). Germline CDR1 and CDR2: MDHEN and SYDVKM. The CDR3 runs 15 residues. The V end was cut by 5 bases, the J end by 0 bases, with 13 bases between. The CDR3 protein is CASSRAERDQETQYF. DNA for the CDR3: TGTGCCAGCAGTCGGGCTGAGCGGGACCAAGAGACCCAGTACTTC.